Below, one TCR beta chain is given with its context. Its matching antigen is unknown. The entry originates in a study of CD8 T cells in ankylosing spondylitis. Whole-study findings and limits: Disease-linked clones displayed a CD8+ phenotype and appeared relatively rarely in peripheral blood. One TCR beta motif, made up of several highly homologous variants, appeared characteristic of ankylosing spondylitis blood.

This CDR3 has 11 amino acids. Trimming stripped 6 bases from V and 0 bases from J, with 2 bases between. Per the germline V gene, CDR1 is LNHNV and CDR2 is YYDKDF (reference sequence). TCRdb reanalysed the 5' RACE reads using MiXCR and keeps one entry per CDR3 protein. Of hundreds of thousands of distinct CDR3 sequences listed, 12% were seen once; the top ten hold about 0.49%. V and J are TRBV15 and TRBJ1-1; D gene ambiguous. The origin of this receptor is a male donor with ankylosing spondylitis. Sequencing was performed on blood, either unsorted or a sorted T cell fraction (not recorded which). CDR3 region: CATRVNTEAFF. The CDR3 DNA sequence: TGTGCCACCAGGGTGAACACTGAAGCTTTCTTT.